These T cell receptor beta chains were read from a single sample in a study of blood T cell repertoires in COVID-19. Libraries were prepared by immunoSEQ multiplex PCR; TCRdb keeps only in-frame clonotypes and omits some of them. The profile shows 200,000 to 250,000 clones, about 88% of them singletons. The specimen was peripheral blood. These receptors originate from a woman aged 50 to 65 with COVID-19, enrolled during active disease. Both conserved end residues are part of each CDR3. Clone size is shown for a subset of rows, as once, few, many or a class of expanded clone.

CDR3 protein: CASSQDPRVPNYGYTF
clone size: -
V gene: TRBV3-1/TRBV3-2
J gene: TRBJ1-2

CDR3 protein: CAWRLTGYTGEAFF
clone size: -
V gene: TRBV30
J gene: TRBJ1-1

CDR3 protein: CAWSPTISQPQHF
clone size: -
V gene: TRBV30
J gene: TRBJ1-5

CDR3 protein: CASKVRGTATGELFF
clone size: -
V gene: TRBV3-1/TRBV3-2
J gene: TRBJ2-2

CDR3 protein: CASSLESSGGKFF
clone size: -
V gene: TRBV5-1
J gene: TRBJ2-1

CDR3 protein: CASGSTGQAGGYTF
clone size: -
V gene: TRBV25-1
J gene: TRBJ1-2

CDR3 protein: CATEDRINYGYTF
clone size: -
V gene: TRBV10-3
J gene: TRBJ1-2

CDR3 protein: CARSDGTHYTGELFF
clone size: -
V gene: TRBV21-1
J gene: TRBJ2-2

CDR3 protein: CASSQRGGYAQDTQYF
clone size: -
V gene: TRBV3-1/TRBV3-2
J gene: TRBJ2-3

CDR3 protein: CASSQDPPDRPFYEQYF
clone size: -
V gene: TRBV4-3
J gene: TRBJ2-7

CDR3 protein: CASSTSTADTEAFF
clone size: -
V gene: TRBV6-5
J gene: TRBJ1-1

CDR3 protein: CASSINRDTEAFF
clone size: -
V gene: TRBV19
J gene: TRBJ1-1

CDR3 protein: CASSRQGAGSYEQYF
clone size: -
V gene: TRBV7-3
J gene: TRBJ2-7

CDR3 protein: CASSSYKPTRGDRDYGYTF
clone size: -
V gene: TRBV7-9
J gene: TRBJ1-2

CDR3 protein: CASSSYRGADTQYF
clone size: once
V gene: TRBV7-8
J gene: TRBJ2-3

CDR3 protein: CASSLGWGQGEETQYF
clone size: few
V gene: TRBV11-2
J gene: TRBJ2-5

CDR3 protein: CASSRGLAGDNEQFF
clone size: -
V gene: TRBV19
J gene: TRBJ2-1

CDR3 protein: CATKERVPNTEAFF
clone size: -
V gene: TRBV19
J gene: TRBJ1-1

CDR3 protein: CASSFSTRRGPSNYGYTF
clone size: -
V gene: TRBV5-5
J gene: TRBJ1-2

CDR3 protein: CASSLEGRGRKDGYTF
clone size: few
V gene: TRBV27
J gene: TRBJ1-2

CDR3 protein: CASSSGQYSNQPQHF
clone size: once
V gene: TRBV5-6
J gene: TRBJ1-5

CDR3 protein: CATSTQNRDRDYGYTF
clone size: -
V gene: TRBV15
J gene: TRBJ1-2

CDR3 protein: CASSINSAGVNQPQHF
clone size: -
V gene: TRBV19
J gene: TRBJ1-5

CDR3 protein: CASSSPTGTGNQPQHF
clone size: once
V gene: TRBV28
J gene: TRBJ1-5

CDR3 protein: CAISESGTGKPYEQYF
clone size: -
V gene: TRBV10-3
J gene: TRBJ2-7

CDR3 protein: CASSPSITGELFF
clone size: -
V gene: TRBV4-1
J gene: TRBJ2-2

CDR3 protein: CASSLRASGGPDTDTQYF
clone size: -
V gene: TRBV7-7
J gene: TRBJ2-3

CDR3 protein: CASSYSGSSNQPQHF
clone size: -
V gene: TRBV6-5
J gene: TRBJ1-5

CDR3 protein: CASSDPLGSYNEQFF
clone size: -
V gene: TRBV10-2
J gene: TRBJ2-1

CDR3 protein: CASSQSWAVGEKLFF
clone size: -
V gene: TRBV16
J gene: TRBJ1-4

CDR3 protein: CASSSLANTGELFF
clone size: once
V gene: TRBV7-2
J gene: TRBJ2-2

CDR3 protein: CASSLQSTYEQYF
clone size: -
V gene: TRBV27
J gene: TRBJ2-7

CDR3 protein: CASRTQGGSYNSPLHF
clone size: -
V gene: TRBV28
J gene: TRBJ1-6

CDR3 protein: CASSLGLANHNEQFF
clone size: -
V gene: TRBV5-1
J gene: TRBJ2-1

CDR3 protein: CASSPKLAGYTDTQYF
clone size: -
V gene: TRBV5-1
J gene: TRBJ2-3

CDR3 protein: CASSLQGATQYF
clone size: -
V gene: TRBV6-6
J gene: TRBJ2-3

CDR3 protein: CASSEMGRGGGSPLHF
clone size: -
V gene: TRBV6-1
J gene: TRBJ1-6

CDR3 protein: CAISEFPDYGYTF
clone size: -
V gene: TRBV10-3
J gene: TRBJ1-2

CDR3 protein: CASSPRLAGQETQYF
clone size: -
V gene: TRBV2
J gene: TRBJ2-5

CDR3 protein: CASSIGQASGYTF
clone size: -
V gene: TRBV5-6
J gene: TRBJ1-2

CDR3 protein: CASSLPPGGMTEAFF
clone size: -
V gene: TRBV13
J gene: TRBJ1-1

CDR3 protein: CASRETGDSNQPQHF
clone size: -
V gene: TRBV2
J gene: TRBJ1-5

CDR3 protein: CASARGGSTEAFF
clone size: -
V gene: TRBV5-1
J gene: TRBJ1-1

CDR3 protein: CASTPGLTGNYGYTF
clone size: once
V gene: TRBV19
J gene: TRBJ1-2

CDR3 protein: CASTVLGTGNGYTF
clone size: once
V gene: TRBV9
J gene: TRBJ1-2

CDR3 protein: CAWSVRDTQYF
clone size: -
V gene: TRBV30
J gene: TRBJ2-3

CDR3 protein: CASSRTKGDRDWETQYF
clone size: -
V gene: TRBV2
J gene: TRBJ2-5

CDR3 protein: CASSFSAGGRYNEQFF
clone size: -
V gene: TRBV19
J gene: TRBJ2-1

CDR3 protein: CATIPGKLMNTEAFF
clone size: -
V gene: TRBV15
J gene: TRBJ1-1

CDR3 protein: CASSQVTRGRETQYF
clone size: -
V gene: TRBV3-1/TRBV3-2
J gene: TRBJ2-5

CDR3 protein: CASSQARGGYEQYF
clone size: -
V gene: TRBV4-3
J gene: TRBJ2-7

CDR3 protein: CAISYAQETQYF
clone size: -
V gene: TRBV10-3
J gene: TRBJ2-5

CDR3 protein: CASSSGVAGLNTGELFF
clone size: once
V gene: TRBV5-1
J gene: TRBJ2-2

CDR3 protein: CASSASTGNYGYTF
clone size: many
V gene: TRBV9
J gene: TRBJ1-2